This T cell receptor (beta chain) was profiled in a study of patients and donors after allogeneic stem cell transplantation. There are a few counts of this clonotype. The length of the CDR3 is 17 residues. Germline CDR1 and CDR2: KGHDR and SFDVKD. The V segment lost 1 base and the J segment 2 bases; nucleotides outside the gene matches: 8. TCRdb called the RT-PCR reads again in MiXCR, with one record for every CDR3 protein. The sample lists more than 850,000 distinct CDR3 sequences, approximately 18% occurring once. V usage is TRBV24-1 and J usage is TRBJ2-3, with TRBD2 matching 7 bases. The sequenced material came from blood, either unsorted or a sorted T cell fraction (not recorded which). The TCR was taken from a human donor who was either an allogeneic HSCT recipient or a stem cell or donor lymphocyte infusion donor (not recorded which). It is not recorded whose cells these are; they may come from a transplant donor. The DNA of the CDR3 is TGTGCCACCAGTGATTTCGGACTGGCGGGGGTCACAGATACGCAGTATTTT. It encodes CATSDFGLAGVTDTQYF.